This is a list of T cell receptor beta chains from one sample in a study of T cell responses to AZD1222 COVID-19 vaccine. Sequencing used immunoSEQ multiplex PCR; TCRdb keeps in-frame clones, though not all of them. Of roughly 140,000 clones in the sample, about 88% are singletons; the top ten hold 5.5% to 8.5%. Sequencing was performed on peripheral blood, taken after recovery from COVID-19. These receptors were collected from an adult who had recovered from COVID-19. CDR3s include the opening cysteine and the closing phenylalanine or tryptophan. A D gene is named only where the DNA matches it firmly. Not all rows give a size; the values are once, few, many and, for expanded clones, a class.

V	D	size	J	DNA	CDR3
TRBV10-3	.	once	TRBJ1-1	TGTGCCATCAGTGAGTTCGACAGCGTATACACTGAAGCTTTCTTT	CAISEFDSVYTEAFF
TRBV20-1	.	.	TRBJ2-7	TGCAGTGCTAGTTACACGGGCTCCCGCCTGGAGCAGTACTTC	CSASYTGSRLEQYF
TRBV6-5	TRBD1	once	TRBJ2-7	TGTGCCAGCAGTCTCTGGGACAGCTCCTACGAGCAGTACTTC	CASSLWDSSYEQYF
TRBV13	.	.	TRBJ2-1	TGTGCCAGCAGCTCTCTTGAGAGGGAGTGGGACAATGAGCAGTTCTTC	CASSSLEREWDNEQFF
TRBV2	TRBD1	.	TRBJ1-3	TGTGCCAGCACCTTGGACAGGGGGTCTCCTGGAAACACCATATATTTT	CASTLDRGSPGNTIYF
TRBV5-6	TRBD2	once	TRBJ2-3	TGTGCCAGCAGCTTGAAAAAGACTAGCGGAAGCACAGATACGCAGTATTTT	CASSLKKTSGSTDTQYF
TRBV6-1	TRBD1	.	TRBJ1-5	TGTGCCAGCAGTGGCAGGGGGAGCAGCAATAGCAATCAGCCCCAGCATTTT	CASSGRGSSNSNQPQHF
TRBV4-1	TRBD1	.	TRBJ1-1	TGCGCCAGCAGCCAAGCAGACAGGGGAATGAACACTGAAGCTTTCTTT	CASSQADRGMNTEAFF
TRBV10-3	TRBD2	.	TRBJ2-5	TGTGCCATCAGCCCGGGACTAGCGGGAGTTAGGCAAGAGACCCAGTACTTC	CAISPGLAGVRQETQYF
TRBV6-5	TRBD1	once	TRBJ1-1	TGTGCCAGCTTCCCCGGGACAGAGAACACTGAAGCTTTCTTT	CASFPGTENTEAFF
TRBV29-1	.	.	TRBJ2-2	TGCAGCGTTGCACCCGGGCCCCGGTCCACCGGGGAGCTGTTTTTT	CSVAPGPRSTGELFF
TRBV11-3	.	.	TRBJ2-2	TGTGCCAGCAGCTTCCGGGGGACCGGGGAGCTGTTTTTT	CASSFRGTGELFF
TRBV6-5	.	few	TRBJ1-5	TGTGCCAGCCAAAAAGGTGCGGTGAGCAATCAGCCCCAGCATTTT	CASQKGAVSNQPQHF
TRBV6-1	.	.	TRBJ1-1	TGTGCCAGCAGTGAAGTAATTGGTGTGGGGAACACTGAAGCTTTCTTT	CASSEVIGVGNTEAFF
TRBV6-2/TRBV6-3	TRBD2	.	TRBJ2-1	TGTGCCAGCAGTGCAACTCCTCGGGGGGGCAATCTTGTCGATGAGCAGTTCTTC	CASSATPRGGNLVDEQFF
TRBV6-1	.	.	TRBJ1-6	TGTGCCAGCAGTGACAGGGATAATTCACCCCTCCACTTT	CASSDRDNSPLHF
TRBV4-2	TRBD1	.	TRBJ1-3	TGTGCCAGCAGCCAACAACTTCGACAGGGGGCTGGAAACACCATATATTTT	CASSQQLRQGAGNTIYF
TRBV5-1	TRBD1	.	TRBJ1-1	TGCGCCAGCAGCTTGTGGGCAGGGGGTAATACTGAAGCTTTCTTT	CASSLWAGGNTEAFF
TRBV3-1/TRBV3-2	.	.	TRBJ2-5	TGTGCCAGCAGCCAAGAGTCGAGGGCGAAAGAGACCCAGTACTTC	CASSQESRAKETQYF
TRBV2	.	.	TRBJ1-3	TGTGCCAGCAGTGGAGGGAAGGGTGGTGGAAACACCATATATTTT	CASSGGKGGGNTIYF
TRBV23-1	.	.	TRBJ1-4	TGCGCCAGCAGTACAGGGCCAAGTAATGAAAAACTGTTTTTT	CASSTGPSNEKLFF
TRBV7-3	TRBD2	.	TRBJ2-2	TGTGCCAGCAGCTCCAGACTAGCGGGAGGAGGTACCGGGGAGCTGTTTTTT	CASSSRLAGGGTGELFF
TRBV14	.	.	TRBJ2-5	TGTGCCAGCAGCCCAAGGGATGGCCAAGAGACCCAGTACTTC	CASSPRDGQETQYF
TRBV11-2	.	.	TRBJ2-6	TGTGCCAGCAGCTCCCTACAGGGAAATCCCCTCTCTGGGGCCAACGTCCTGACTTTC	CASSSLQGNPLSGANVLTF
TRBV24-1	TRBD1	.	TRBJ2-7	TGTGCCACCAGAGGGGACAGCTCCTACGAGCAGTACTTC	CATRGDSSYEQYF
TRBV7-3	TRBD2	.	TRBJ2-7	TGTGCCAGCAGCCTGACTAGCGGGGGACCGTACGAGCAGTACTTC	CASSLTSGGPYEQYF
TRBV28	TRBD1	.	TRBJ2-7	TGTGCCAGCAGTAAACCGGGACAGGGGGCCGACGAGCAGTACTTC	CASSKPGQGADEQYF
TRBV7-8	.	.	TRBJ2-5	TGTGCCAGCAGCTTAGGAGTGAAGGCAGGGACAGAGACCCAGTACTTC	CASSLGVKAGTETQYF
TRBV5-4	TRBD1	.	TRBJ2-7	TGTGCCAGCAGCCCCGGGACAGAGGAACCCTACGAGCAGTACTTC	CASSPGTEEPYEQYF
TRBV3-1/TRBV3-2	.	.	TRBJ1-1	TGTGCCAGCAGCCAACAGGGATCGAACACTGAAGCTTTCTTT	CASSQQGSNTEAFF
TRBV28	.	.	TRBJ2-2	TGTGCCAGCAGCTACCCCGTAGGGATAGACACCGGGGAGCTGTTTTTT	CASSYPVGIDTGELFF